This is a list of T cell receptor beta chains from one sample in a study of cytomegalovirus exposure and HLA in healthy donors. Generated by immunoSEQ multiplex PCR, the TCRdb table keeps only in-frame clones and is missing some. This table has under 250,000 clones, around nine tenths appearing once. The sequencing sample was made of PBMCs. These receptors were obtained from a man aged 18 to 29 in good health and CMV-seronegative. Each CDR3 is given with its conserved first and last residue. The order of the fields is clone size, J gene, V gene, D gene, CDR3 DNA, CDR3 protein. A D gene is named only where the DNA matches it firmly. Part of the rows lack a size; the others show once, few, many or a class for expanded clones.

. TRBJ2-7 TRBV28 TRBD2 TGTGCCAGCAGTCTATACGACTATAGCGGGTACACCTACGAGCAGTACTTC CASSLYDYSGYTYEQYF
few TRBJ1-5 TRBV7-2 . TGTGCCAGCAGCTTAGTCGGGGGGGATCAGCCCCAGCATTTT CASSLVGGDQPQHF
. TRBJ2-7 TRBV10-3 TRBD2 TGTGCCATACGTAGGGCGTACCTGGGAGGGGAGCAGTACTTC CAIRRAYLGGEQYF
. TRBJ1-5 TRBV27 . TGTGCCAGCAGTTTATATCCCCGGGGGGGTCAGCCCCAGCATTTT CASSLYPRGGQPQHF
. TRBJ2-2 TRBV28 . TGTGCCAGCAGTCCTTTACTGAACACCGGGGAGCTGTTTTTT CASSPLLNTGELFF
. TRBJ2-5 TRBV9 TRBD2 TGTGCCAGCAGCGTAGGGACTAGCGGGGCCCAAGAGACCCAGTACTTC CASSVGTSGAQETQYF
. TRBJ2-2 TRBV27 TRBD2 TGTGCCAGCAGTTTCCTCGCAACTAGCGGGAAAAGCACCGGGGAGCTGTTTTTT CASSFLATSGKSTGELFF
. TRBJ2-3 TRBV9 TRBD2 TGTGCCAGCAGCGCCCCAGGACTAGCGGGCACAGATACGCAGTATTTT CASSAPGLAGTDTQYF
. TRBJ2-1 TRBV7-2 TRBD1 TGCGCCAGCAGCCAAGGGACCACAGGGGGGTACAATGAGCAGTTCTTC CASSQGTTGGYNEQFF
. TRBJ2-5 TRBV5-1 TRBD1 TGCGCCAGCAGCTTAAGACAGGGTGGGGAGACCCAGTACTTC CASSLRQGGETQYF
. TRBJ1-5 TRBV7-2 . TGTGCCAGCAGCTTCGGGGATCAGCCCCAGCATTTT CASSFGDQPQHF
once TRBJ2-7 TRBV14 . TGTGCCAGCAGTCCGGATGGGGCCAGAACCGCCTGGCAGTACTTC CASSPDGARTAWQYF
. TRBJ2-3 TRBV6-6 TRBD1 TGTGCCAGCAGCGCCGACAGGGCCCCAGATACGCAGTATTTT CASSADRAPDTQYF
. TRBJ2-1 TRBV5-6 . TGTGCCAGCAGCGGAGGGACTTCCTCCTACAATGAGCAGTTCTTC CASSGGTSSYNEQFF
. TRBJ1-1 TRBV29-1 TRBD1 TGCAGCGTCTTGAAGGGACAGAGTCTCTTTATGAACACTGAAGCTTTCTTT CSVLKGQSLFMNTEAFF
once TRBJ1-1 TRBV27 . TGTGCCAGCAGACCCAGGGATGGCACTGAAGCTTTCTTT CASRPRDGTEAFF
. TRBJ2-7 TRBV12-5 . TGTGCTAGTGGTTTGGGTGGTCCATCAGACTACGAGCAGTACTTC CASGLGGPSDYEQYF
once TRBJ2-3 TRBV11-3 . TGTGCCAGCAGCCCCGGTGGGGGCCAGGCAGATACGCAGTATTTT CASSPGGGQADTQYF
. TRBJ2-7 TRBV11-2 . TGTGCCAGCAGCTTAAGGGCGGGTTCCGAGCAGTACTTC CASSLRAGSEQYF
. TRBJ1-1 TRBV5-4 TRBD1 TGTGCCAGCAGCTTAAAGGACAGGGCGGTCACTGAAGCTTTCTTT CASSLKDRAVTEAFF
. TRBJ1-4 TRBV11-2 . TGTGCCAGCAGCAAGGAGGCGGATGAAAAACTGTTTTTT CASSKEADEKLFF
. TRBJ2-1 TRBV4-1 . TGCGCCAGCAGCCAAGAAAGTCCGGGGTTCAATGAGCAGTTCTTC CASSQESPGFNEQFF
once TRBJ2-6 TRBV28 . TGTGCCAGCGCGACAGGCTCTGGGGCCAACGTCCTGACTTTC CASATGSGANVLTF
. TRBJ2-1 TRBV11-2 . TGTGCCAGCAGCGAACAGGCCGACAATGAGCAGTTCTTC CASSEQADNEQFF
. TRBJ1-5 TRBV5-1 TRBD1 TGCGCCAGCAGGACAGGGCCCAATCAGCCCCAGCATTTT CASRTGPNQPQHF
few TRBJ1-5 TRBV28 . TGTGCCAGCAGTTCTGGACATAGCAATCAGCCCCAGCATTTT CASSSGHSNQPQHF
. TRBJ2-1 TRBV4-3 TRBD2 TGCGCCAGCAGCCAAGAAAGACTAGCGGGTTACAATGAGCAGTTCTTC CASSQERLAGYNEQFF
. TRBJ1-2 TRBV6-1 . TGTGCCAGCAGTGAAGTTCCTAGTAATGGCTACACCTTC CASSEVPSNGYTF
once TRBJ1-6 TRBV6-6 TRBD1 TGTGCCAGCAGTTCACCCGGGACAGGGGAGTCACCCCTCCACTTT CASSSPGTGESPLHF
. TRBJ1-2 TRBV6-4 TRBD1 TGTGCCAGCAGTGGCTCCCGAGGGGGCAGCTACACCTTC CASSGSRGGSYTF
. TRBJ2-3 TRBV5-6 TRBD2 TGTGCCAGCAGTTACAGGACTAGCTCAAGCACAGATACGCAGTATTTT CASSYRTSSSTDTQYF
. TRBJ2-5 TRBV30 TRBD2 TGTGCCTGGAGTGTATATTGGGGGGCAGCGGGAGGGCGGCAAGAGACCCAGTACTTC CAWSVYWGAAGGRQETQYF
. TRBJ2-7 TRBV2 TRBD2 TGTGCCAGCAGTGAATCTAGCGGGGCCTTTTACGAGCAGTACTTC CASSESSGAFYEQYF
. TRBJ1-4 TRBV16 TRBD1 TGTGCCAGCAGCGCACCGGGACAGGGCGTCGAGAAACTGTTTTTT CASSAPGQGVEKLFF
. TRBJ1-4 TRBV5-4 TRBD1 TGTGCCAGCAGCCGGGGGGACAGGGGGGTTGAAAAACTGTTTTTT CASSRGDRGVEKLFF
. TRBJ1-2 TRBV4-1 . TGCGCCAGCAGCCAAGAATTGGACAGAATCTATGGCTACACCTTC CASSQELDRIYGYTF
. TRBJ2-3 TRBV7-2 TRBD2 TGTGCCAGCAGCTCCGGGACTAGTAACACAGATACGCAGTATTTT CASSSGTSNTDTQYF
. TRBJ2-2 TRBV13 . TGTGCCAGCAGCTTAGGACGGGCCGGGGAGCTGTTTTTT CASSLGRAGELFF
once TRBJ1-2 TRBV28 TRBD1 TGTGCCAGCAGTTCTCGGGACAGTCAACCCAATGGAAACTATGGCTACACCTTC CASSSRDSQPNGNYGYTF
. TRBJ2-7 TRBV11-2 TRBD1 TGTGCCAGCAGCCCCCCGGACAGGGGTTACGAGCAGTACTTC CASSPPDRGYEQYF
. TRBJ1-6 TRBV7-9 . TGTGCCAGCAGCCTCCCGTATGGGGGCAGGGTCGCTGGTTCACCCCTCCACTTT CASSLPYGGRVAGSPLHF
. TRBJ2-1 TRBV9 . TGTGCCAGCAGCCCCCATCCCCCGGGTACTTACAATGAGCAGTTCTTC CASSPHPPGTYNEQFF
. TRBJ1-6 TRBV13 . TGTGCCAGCAGCTCCGGAGACTCCTATAATTCACCCCTCCACTTT CASSSGDSYNSPLHF
. TRBJ2-4 TRBV5-6 TRBD1 TGTGCCAGCAGCTCCACAGGGGCCGCGCGGAACATTCAGTACTTC CASSSTGAARNIQYF
. TRBJ2-3 TRBV7-9 TRBD1 TGTGCCAGCAGCTACCGCCTGGGACAGGGGAATTTGGATACGCAGTATTTT CASSYRLGQGNLDTQYF
once TRBJ2-1 TRBV5-1 TRBD2 TGCGCCAGCAGCTTGTCTGGCGGGGGGGCGTATGAGCAGTTCTTC CASSLSGGGAYEQFF
. TRBJ1-2 TRBV30 . TGTGCCTGGAGTAGAGGGTGGGGTGATGGCTACACCTTC CAWSRGWGDGYTF
. TRBJ2-3 TRBV19 TRBD2 TGTGCCAGTAGTATCGGGGGGGCTGATACGCAGTATTTT CASSIGGADTQYF
. TRBJ1-1 TRBV11-2 TRBD1 TGTGCCAGCAGCCGAACACCGGGACAGCAGCTAAACACTGAAGCTTTCTTT CASSRTPGQQLNTEAFF
once TRBJ2-7 TRBV27 . TGTGCCAGCAGTTTATCGGGGGCCCACGAGCAGTACTTC CASSLSGAHEQYF
. TRBJ1-3 TRBV4-1 . TGCGCCAGCAGCCAAGTCGATATGGGGCTTTACTCTGGAAACACCATATATTTT CASSQVDMGLYSGNTIYF
. TRBJ2-7 TRBV27 . TGTGCCACCCAGGACAGTAGTGGGTACGAGCAGTACTTC CATQDSSGYEQYF
once TRBJ2-5 TRBV6-5 TRBD1 TGTGCCAGCAGTTACGGGGGACAGGGGGTGCGGACCCAGTACTTC CASSYGGQGVRTQYF
. TRBJ2-1 TRBV19 . TGTGCCAGTAGTATAGGGGAGGGGGTCTACAATGAGCAGTTCTTC CASSIGEGVYNEQFF
. TRBJ1-1 TRBV6-5 TRBD1 TGTGCCAGCAGTTACCTCAGGGGGCTTAACACTGAAGCTTTCTTT CASSYLRGLNTEAFF
. TRBJ2-7 TRBV7-9 TRBD1 TGTGCCAGCAGCCCAGACTCCGGGACAGGGACATACGAGCAGTACTTC CASSPDSGTGTYEQYF